Sequencing of this T cell receptor (beta chain) was carried out in a study of T cell changes during pregnancy in multiple sclerosis. This clone was picked up one time. CDR1 is SGHDT, CDR2 YYEEEE, per germline. V was cut by 0 bases and J by 7 bases, with 5 bases left in between. The CDR3 loop spans 12 amino acids. The data were produced by immunoSEQ multiplex PCR, yet TCRdb's version contains in-frame clones alone and is incomplete. Among 45,000 to 60,000 clones listed, over 75% were seen once. Sample: CD8+ T cells from peripheral blood mononuclear cells, taken in the second trimester of pregnancy. The TCR was taken from a female donor with multiple sclerosis, enrolled in a pregnancy study. The rearrangement uses TRBV5-6 and TRBJ2-1, with D hard to call. The CDR3 DNA is TGTGCCAGCAGCTTGGTTCAAAATGAGCAGTTCTTC. Protein product: CASSLVQNEQFF.